This T cell receptor (beta chain) was sequenced in a study of CD8+CD57+ T cells in acquired aplastic anemia. Broader study findings: Approximately 27 CD8+ CDR3 sequences occurred in both the patients and the controls. A significant difference in CD8+ Simpson's diversity between patients and controls was not found.

Comments on this clonotype: Its antigen remains unknown.

The template for TCR beta VDJ and CDR3 sequence profiling was genomic DNA. TCRdb ran MiXCR on the reads and lists one entry per CDR3 protein. The repertoire holds under 200,000 distinct CDR3 sequences, with under 70% as singletons. V shed 1 base and J shed 7 bases, with 9 bases lying between them. This CDR3 region has 14 residues. Germline CDR1 SGHDT, CDR2 YYEEEE. Source material: sorted CD4+, CD8+, or CD8+CD57+ T cells (not recorded which) from PBMCs. The chain carries TRBV5-6 and TRBJ1-6; D call uncertain. This receptor was obtained from a human donor with severe aplastic anemia or a healthy control (not recorded which). CDR3 protein: CASSLPPRNSPLHF. As DNA, the CDR3 is TGTGCCAGCAGCTTGCCCCCTAGAAATTCACCCCTCCACTTT.